The clone carrying this T cell receptor (beta chain) was recorded a few times. Its antigen is still unknown. This record comes from a study of identifying expanded T cells in peripheral blood. Overall study findings and caveats: Approximately 1.1 clones differed between technical replicates, versus roughly 16 and 20 over time. Variance in clone template counts between approximately two-week samples significantly increased with total template count across all healthy donors.

No infections or other immune events were documented during collection. The CDR3 extends over 13 amino acids. Germline V gene lookup returns CDR1 GTSNPN and CDR2 SVGIG (reference sequence). V shed 0 bases and J shed 1 base, with 6 bases lying between them. The repertoire was sequenced with immunoSEQ multiplex PCR; TCRdb's copy has only in-frame clones and lacks some. The sample includes roughly 86,000 clones, about 85% of them seen just once. The sample was blood. This clonotype originated in a person aged 18 to 75 in good health. J is TRBJ1-1 and V is TRBV30; D is undetermined. The CDR3 DNA sequence: TGTGCCTGGAGTGTAAATGCGAACACTGAAGCTTTCTTT. It is translated as CAWSVNANTEAFF.